Following are 23 T cell receptor beta chains from one sample sequenced in a study of T-cell reconstitution after alpha-beta-depleted transplantation in children. Molecular barcoding with unique molecular identifiers was used for the TCRbeta library. A single record per CDR3 protein comes from TCRdb applying MiXCR to the PCR reads. The sample contains under 250,000 distinct CDR3 sequences, 20% to 30% of which appear only once. The sequences come from PBMCs, mostly from graft donor cells, collected 360 days after TCRalphabeta/CD19-depleted stem cell transplant. These receptor sequences come from a female patient aged 2-15 years who had a stem cell transplant for congenital amegakaryocytic thrombocytopenia, so the T cells may come from the graft donor.

The chain has TRBV10-2 and TRBJ2-2; the D gene is possibly TRBD2 (6 bases). Deletions cut 9 bases from V and 1 base from J, with 18 bases between. CDR1 is WSHSY and CDR2 is SAAADI in the germline V gene. The CDR3 runs to 16 residues. DNA for the CDR3: TGCGCCAGTCGACTTCCGGGACTGAGGAACACCGGGGAGCTGTTTTTT. Amino acid sequence: CASRLPGLRNTGELFF.

This clonotype appeared many times. The chain uses TRBV29-1 and TRBJ1-2; D gene unclear. From germline, CDR1 is SQVTM and CDR2 ANQGSEA. This CDR3 comprises 12 residues. The V and J ends lost 4 bases and 7 bases respectively, with 13 bases between them. Written as DNA, the CDR3 is TGCAGCGTTGGAGACGCCGTACGTGGCTACACCTTC. Translated, it gives CSVGDAVRGYTF.

There are a few counts of this clonotype. V is TRBV11-2 and J is TRBJ2-1, with 11 bases matching TRBD2. After removal of 4 bases from V and 7 bases from J, the junction contained 9 bases not matched to a gene. The CDR3 extends over 16 amino acids. Germline V gene sequence: CDR1 SGHAT, CDR2 FQNNGV. The chain's CDR3 is CASSSVGSGRDNEQFF. The CDR3, as DNA: TGTGCCAGCAGCTCCGTTGGTAGCGGGAGGGATAATGAGCAGTTCTTC.

This clonotype came up a few times. The CDR3 sequence is CASSIWETNEQFF. The CDR3 bases are TGTGCCAGTAGTATATGGGAGACCAATGAGCAGTTCTTC. V usage is TRBV19 and J usage is TRBJ2-1; possibly TRBD2 for D (5 bases). Trimming took 2 bases from V and 6 from J, leaving 8 bases between them. The germline gives CDR1 LNHDA, CDR2 SQIVND (reference sequence). The CDR3 has 13 residues.

This clonotype was counted ten times or more. This chain links TRBV25-1 with TRBJ2-6; D might be TRBD1 (6 bases). The germline V gene has CDR1 MGHDK and CDR2 SYGVNS. V was clipped by 3 bases and J by 0 bases, with 15 bases between them. This CDR3 has 18 amino acids. The CDR3 reads CASSDLKLQGSGANVLTF. CDR3 nucleotides: TGTGCCAGCAGTGACCTGAAGCTACAGGGCTCTGGGGCCAACGTCCTGACTTTC.

The chain uses TRBV12-3 or TRBV12-4 and TRBJ2-1; TRBD1 matches at 8 bases. The CDR3 consists of 11 residues. With V trimmed by 7 bases and J by 9 bases, 2 bases remained unmatched. CDR3 coding DNA: TGTGCCAGCACCAGGGGGCCTGAGCAGTTCTTC. Protein product: CASTRGPEQFF.

Many counts were recorded for this clonotype. CDR3 protein: CSARDTEAFF. CDR3 bases: TGCAGCGCGAGGGACACTGAAGCTTTCTTT. V gene TRBV29-1 combines with J gene TRBJ1-1, with no clear D. Germline loops: CDR1 SQVTM, CDR2 ANQGSEA. V was pared by 7 bases and J by 3 bases, with 6 bases between. CDR3 length equals 10 residues.

This chain connects TRBV5-5 to TRBJ2-7, with TRBD2 as a possible D gene (7 bases). The CDR3 spans 15 residues. From germline, CDR1 is SGHKS and CDR2 YYEKEE (reference sequence). Trimming shortened V by 0 bases and J by 4 bases, and 14 bases separated the two germline ends. The CDR3 DNA reads as TGTGCCAGCAGCTTGGTGGGCAGGGGAGGGTACGAGCAGTACTTC. As protein: CASSLVGRGGYEQYF.

The sample holds many counts of this clonotype. The chain links TRBV7-2 to TRBJ2-1, with D unresolved. V was pared by 4 bases and J by 4 bases, with 8 bases between. This CDR3 region has 13 residues. CDR1 SGHTA and CDR2 FQGNSA come from the germline V gene. CDR3 coding DNA: TGTGCCAGCAGCTCGTTTCAATACAATGAGCAGTTCTTC. Translation gives CASSSFQYNEQFF. Together with reference TRBV7-2 and TRBJ2-1, the CDR3 gives the full variable domain: GAGVSQSPSNKVTEKGKDVELRCDPISGHTALYWYRQSLGQGLEFLIYFQGNSAPDKSGLPSDRFSAERTGGSVSTLTIQRTQQEDSAVYLCASSSFQYNEQFFGPGTRLTVL.

The chain uses TRBV3-1 and TRBJ2-5, with D hard to call. This CDR3 contains 14 residues. V was pared by 0 bases and J by 5 bases, with 10 bases between. The germline V gene has CDR1 LGHDT and CDR2 YNNKEL (reference sequence). In DNA, the CDR3 is TGTGCCAGCAGCCAAGATAATAGAGCCGAGACCCAGTACTTC. Protein product: CASSQDNRAETQYF.

The chain couples TRBV20-1 to TRBJ2-7; D is unclear. The ends were cut back, 0 bases at V and 2 bases at J, with 2 bases in the middle. CDR1 is DFQATT and CDR2 is SNEGSKA in the germline V gene (reference sequence). There are 11 residues in the CDR3. The CDR3 sequence is CSAREAYEQYF. The CDR3 DNA is TGCAGTGCTAGAGAGGCCTACGAGCAGTACTTC.

The V and J genes are TRBV10-3 and TRBJ2-2, with 10 bases identical to TRBD2. V gave up 0 bases and J gave up 5 bases; unmatched junction bases: 15. Germline loops: CDR1 ENHRY, CDR2 SYGVKD. The CDR3 has 20 amino acids. The CDR3 sequence: CAISESTSGALKRGTGELFF. Written as DNA, the CDR3 is TGTGCCATCAGTGAGTCCACTAGCGGGGCCCTCAAACGAGGGACCGGGGAGCTGTTTTTT.

V is TRBV28 and J is TRBJ2-1; TRBD2 matches at 15 bases. This CDR3 is 16 amino acids long. The V and J ends lost 3 bases and 8 bases, in that order; junction bases with no gene match: 5. Per the germline V gene, CDR1 is MDHEN and CDR2 is SYDVKM. CDR3 protein: CASSFRTSGGVDEQFF. The CDR3 region has the DNA TGTGCCAGCAGTTTTAGGACTAGCGGGGGGGTCGATGAGCAGTTCTTC.

This clonotype occurred a few times. The chain couples TRBV7-8 to TRBJ2-3; a weak D match, TRBD2 (5 bases). Deletions cut 5 bases from V and 5 bases from J, with 11 bases between. This CDR3 contains 13 residues. Germline V gene data show CDR1 as SGHVS and CDR2 as FQNEAQ. CDR3 region: CASSMPSGDTQYF. The CDR3 DNA reads as TGTGCCAGCAGCATGCCCAGCGGAGATACGCAGTATTTT.

The chain recombines TRBV6-5 with TRBJ2-1, with TRBD2 identical over 9 bases. This CDR3 is 16 amino acids long. CDR1 is MNHEY, CDR2 SVGAGI, per germline. V was pared by 4 bases and J by 7 bases, with 11 bases of the junction left unmatched. The CDR3 loop reads CASSSRFAGGLNEQFF. The CDR3 bases are TGTGCCAGCAGTTCCCGCTTTGCGGGAGGGTTGAATGAGCAGTTCTTC.

In this sample, this clonotype turned up a few times. CDR3 loop: CASSDPGLRETQYF. As DNA, the CDR3 is TGTGCCAGCAGCGATCCGGGACTAAGAGAGACCCAGTACTTC. The chain carries TRBV7-6 and TRBJ2-5, with TRBD2 matching 7 bases. Germline V gives CDR1 SGHVS, CDR2 FNYEAQ. This CDR3 has 14 amino acids. The V gene end was trimmed by 5 bases and the J gene end by 4 bases; junction bases not matched to a gene: 7.

This sequence joins TRBV3-1 and TRBJ2-1; TRBD1 aligns across 7 bases. Germline lookup yields CDR1 LGHDT and CDR2 YNNKEL (reference sequence). V shed 5 bases and J 0 bases; nucleotides not matched to a gene: 13. This CDR3 spans 18 amino acids. In DNA form, the CDR3 reads TGTGCCAGCAGCGGCGAGTTACTCAGGGGGAGCTCCTACAATGAGCAGTTCTTC. Amino acids: CASSGELLRGSSYNEQFF.

V is TRBV28 and J is TRBJ2-7, with D possibly TRBD1 on 5 matching bases. The CDR3 totals 13 residues. From germline, CDR1 is MDHEN and CDR2 SYDVKM. V shed 7 bases and J shed 3 bases, with 13 bases lying between them. This chain's CDR3 is CASNPLDSYEQYF. DNA of the CDR3: TGTGCCAGCAACCCCCTAGACAGCTACGAGCAGTACTTC.

This clonotype was found once. The chain uses TRBV30 and TRBJ2-6, with D unclear. The V gene lost 3 bases and the J gene lost 2 bases, with 11 bases spanning the gap. Per germline, CDR1 GTSNPN and CDR2 SVGIG (reference sequence). The length of the CDR3 is 15 residues. CDR3 in amino acids: CAWSRRVAGANVLTF. DNA of the CDR3: TGTGCCTGGAGCCGGCGAGTCGCTGGGGCCAACGTCCTGACTTTC.

This chain joins TRBV11-2 and TRBJ2-3; D is unclear. V was shortened by 1 base and J by 1 base, with 6 bases between the two germline ends. CDR1 and CDR2 (germline): SGHAT, FQNNGV. This CDR3 has 14 amino acids. The CDR3 nucleotides read TGTGCCAGCAGCTTAGTCCAGGGCACAGATACGCAGTATTTT. Protein sequence: CASSLVQGTDTQYF.

The gene calls are TRBV4-1 and TRBJ2-7; D is ambiguous. V lost 1 base and J 6 bases, leaving 10 bases between the germline ends. This CDR3 comprises 13 residues. Germline lookup yields CDR1 MGHRA and CDR2 YSYEKL. The CDR3 sequence: CASSQVMGREQYF. The DNA of the CDR3 is TGCGCCAGCAGCCAAGTCATGGGTCGCGAGCAGTACTTC.

This CDR3 reads CASSYVGGSYEQYF. The CDR3 DNA sequence: TGTGCCAGCAGTTATGTCGGAGGATCCTACGAGCAGTACTTC. The V call is TRBV6-2 or TRBV6-3, the J call TRBJ2-7, with D tentatively TRBD2 (5 bases). This CDR3 comprises 14 residues. The V end lost 3 bases, the J end lost 1 base, and 10 bases lay between the germline ends. Germline V gene data show CDR1 as MNHEY and CDR2 as SVGEGT.

The chain links TRBV4-2 to TRBJ2-5; no clear D gene. V lost 4 bases, J lost 4 bases, and 13 bases lay in between. Germline values: CDR1 LGHNA, CDR2 YNFKEQ. The CDR3 has 14 amino acids. CDR3 region: CASSPDGLRETQYF. CDR3 coding DNA: TGTGCCAGCAGCCCGGACGGCCTTCGAGAGACCCAGTACTTC.